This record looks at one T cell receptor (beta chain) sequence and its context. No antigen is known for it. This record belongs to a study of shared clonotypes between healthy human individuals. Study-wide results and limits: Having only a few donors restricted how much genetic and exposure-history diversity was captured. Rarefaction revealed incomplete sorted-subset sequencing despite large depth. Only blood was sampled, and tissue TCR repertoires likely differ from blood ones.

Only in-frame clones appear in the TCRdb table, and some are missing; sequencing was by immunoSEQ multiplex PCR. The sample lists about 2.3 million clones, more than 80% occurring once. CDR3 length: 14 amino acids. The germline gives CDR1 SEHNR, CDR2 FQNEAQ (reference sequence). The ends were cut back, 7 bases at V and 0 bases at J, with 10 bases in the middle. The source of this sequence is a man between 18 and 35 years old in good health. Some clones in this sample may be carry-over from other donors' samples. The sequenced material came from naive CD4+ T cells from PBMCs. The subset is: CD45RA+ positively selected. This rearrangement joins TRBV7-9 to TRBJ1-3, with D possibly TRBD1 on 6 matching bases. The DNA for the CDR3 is TGTGCCAGCATTGCGGACAGCTCTGGAAACACCATATATTTT. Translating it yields CASIADSSGNTIYF.